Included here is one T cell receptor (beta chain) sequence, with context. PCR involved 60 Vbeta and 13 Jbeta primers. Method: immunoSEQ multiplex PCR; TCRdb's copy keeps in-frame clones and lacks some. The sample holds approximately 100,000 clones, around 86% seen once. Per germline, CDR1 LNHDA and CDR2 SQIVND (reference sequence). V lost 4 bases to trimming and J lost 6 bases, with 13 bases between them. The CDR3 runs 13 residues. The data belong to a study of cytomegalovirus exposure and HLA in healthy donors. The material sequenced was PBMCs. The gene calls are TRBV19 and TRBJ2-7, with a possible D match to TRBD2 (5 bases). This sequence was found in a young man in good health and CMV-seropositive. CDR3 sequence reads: CASSNSPRGEQYF. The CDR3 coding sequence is TGTGCCAGTAGTAACTCCCCCCGGGGCGAGCAGTACTTC.